Following are 25 T cell receptor beta chains from one sample sequenced in a study of persistence of HIV-infected CD4 T cells. Cells were stimulated with overlapping HIV-1 Gag 15-mer peptides. Sorting of responding CD4+ T cells relied on upregulated CD40 ligand together with CD69. These receptors' antigens are unknown. This was the immunoSEQ version 4 assay in survey mode. Here immunoSEQ multiplex PCR was the method, and the copy in TCRdb shows in-frame clones only, minus some. The sample lists some 30,000 clones, approximately 66% occurring once. The sample consisted of CD4+ T cells sorted from PBMCs after roughly 18-hour stimulation, taken from a patient who received antiretroviral therapy. Receptors were obtained from an adult man with HIV who was CMV-seropositive.

J is TRBJ1-1 and V is TRBV12-3 or TRBV12-4, with D tentatively TRBD1 (6 bases). V was pared by 6 bases and J by 1 base, with 9 bases between. The CDR3 is 13 residues long. The CDR3 sequence is CASRGHGNTEAFF. CDR3 DNA sequence: TGTGCCAGCAGGGGACATGGGAACACTGAAGCTTTCTTT.

The chain links TRBV15 to TRBJ2-1; D is perhaps TRBD2 (6 bases). CDR3 length: 15 amino acids. From germline, CDR1 is LNHNV and CDR2 YYDKDF (reference sequence). V lost 5 bases, J lost 9 bases, and 20 bases lay in between. The CDR3 region has the DNA TGTGCCACCAGCGCTCGGACCTTCCTGGGAGGTGAGCAGTTCTTC. It specifies CATSARTFLGGEQFF.

J is TRBJ1-6 and V is TRBV27, with 7 bases aligning to TRBD1. The germline CDR1 and CDR2 sequences are MNHEY and SMNVEV (reference sequence). Germline trimming cut 4 bases from V and 6 bases from J; bases unmatched to any gene: 6. The CDR3 runs 15 residues. Here the CDR3 DNA reads TGTGCCAGCAGTTCCGGGACAGCTCTTAATTCACCCCTCCACTTT. Protein product: CASSSGTALNSPLHF.

The chain is built from TRBV19 and TRBJ1-2; 7 bases are shared with TRBD1. With V trimmed by 7 bases and J by 7 bases, 21 bases remained unmatched. The CDR3 has 17 residues. Germline V gene data show CDR1 as LNHDA and CDR2 as SQIVND (reference sequence). The CDR3 bases are TGTGCCAGTACCCCCGGGGGAACAGGGGCGCCCTTGGTTGGCTACACCTTC. Translated, it gives CASTPGGTGAPLVGYTF. Variable domain in full (rest from reference TRBV19 and TRBJ1-2): DGGITQSPKYLFRKEGQNVTLSCEQNLNHDAMYWYRQDPGQGLRLIYYSQIVNDFQKGDIAEGYSVSREKKESFPLTVTSAQKNPTAFYLCASTPGGTGAPLVGYTFGSGTRLTVV.

Only one count was recorded for this clone. The chain employs TRBV5-8 and TRBJ1-6; a possible D gene is TRBD1 (5 bases). V dropped 2 bases and J dropped 10 bases, with 16 bases sitting between them. Per the germline V gene, CDR1 is SGHTS and CDR2 is YDEGEE. The CDR3 is 15 amino acids. This CDR3 reads CASSFSGGMRSPLHF. CDR3 in DNA: TGTGCCAGCAGCTTCTCGGGGGGAATGAGATCACCCCTCCACTTT.

The chain uses TRBV9 and TRBJ1-6; D gene unclear. V dropped 5 bases and J dropped 7 bases, with 10 bases sitting between them. This CDR3 contains 13 residues. In germline, CDR1 is SGDLS, CDR2 YYNGEE. Written as DNA, the CDR3 is TGTGCCAGCAGTGCGCTAGGGAATTCACCCCTCCACTTT. This gives the protein CASSALGNSPLHF.

The gene calls are TRBV7-8 and TRBJ1-1; TRBD1 agrees at 8 bases. The CDR3 extends over 15 amino acids. Germline values: CDR1 SGHVS, CDR2 FQNEAQ. The V gene end was trimmed by 3 bases and the J gene end by 1 base; junction bases not matched to a gene: 4. This CDR3 reads CASSFYRGENTEAFF. The DNA for the CDR3 is TGTGCCAGCAGCTTTTACAGGGGGGAGAACACTGAAGCTTTCTTT.

The gene calls are TRBV18 and TRBJ2-3; perhaps TRBD2 as D (6 bases). Trimming pared 3 bases from V and 0 bases from J, leaving 10 bases between. This CDR3 has 15 amino acids. CDR1 is KGHSH, CDR2 LQKENI, per germline. CDR3 sequence: CASSPSGTSTDTQYF. As DNA, the CDR3 is TGTGCCAGCTCACCTTCAGGGACTAGCACAGATACGCAGTATTTT.

The chain uses TRBV7-9 and TRBJ1-3; D is ambiguous. Germline-derived CDR1 and CDR2 are SEHNR and FQNEAQ (reference sequence). The V end lost 5 bases, the J end lost 0 bases, and 5 bases lay between the germline ends. The CDR3 runs 13 residues. This chain's CDR3 is CASSRYSGNTIYF. DNA for the CDR3: TGTGCCAGCAGCAGGTACTCTGGAAACACCATATATTTT.

This sequence joins TRBV18 and TRBJ1-1; D is undetermined. This CDR3 is 15 amino acids long. Germline lookup yields CDR1 KGHSH and CDR2 LQKENI. V shed 3 bases and J shed 2 bases, with 13 bases lying between them. CDR3 DNA: TGTGCCAGCTCACCGAGGATGGAAACTAACACTGAAGCTTTCTTT. It codes for CASSPRMETNTEAFF.

The V gene is TRBV6-6, the J gene TRBJ1-1; 7 bases agree with TRBD1. Germline V gene data show CDR1 as MNHNY and CDR2 as SVGAGI (reference sequence). V shed 7 bases and J 6 bases; nucleotides not matched to a gene: 14. The CDR3 totals 15 residues. In nucleotides, the CDR3 is TGTGCCAGCAAACGGGAAGGGGGCGCGATCGCTGAAGCTTTCTTT. Encoded protein: CASKREGGAIAEAFF.

The chain carries TRBV24-1 and TRBJ1-5, with 11 nucleotides matching TRBD1. Trimming removed 5 bases from V and 4 bases from J; junction bases left unmatched: 3. The CDR3 totals 15 residues. Germline V lookup: CDR1 KGHDR, CDR2 SFDVKD. Here the CDR3 reads CATSVGQGVNQPQHF. CDR3 nucleotide sequence: TGTGCCACCAGTGTGGGACAGGGGGTAAATCAGCCCCAGCATTTT.

To note about this clone: Other DNA sequences in the same sample also yield this CDR3. V gene TRBV20-1 combines with J gene TRBJ2-7; 11 bases agree with TRBD2. Per the germline V gene, CDR1 is DFQATT and CDR2 is SNEGSKA (reference sequence). Trimming at V came to 3 bases and at J to 2 bases, leaving 3 bases not matched to a gene. CDR3 size: 14 residues. The CDR3 bases are TGCAGTGCTAGTCCTAGCGGGGGGACCTACGAGCAGTACTTC. Encoded protein: CSASPSGGTYEQYF.

V usage is TRBV14 and J usage is TRBJ1-2; the D is unclear. The CDR3 is made up of 13 amino acids. Germline CDR1 reads SGHDN; CDR2 reads FVKESK. The V end was cut by 5 bases, the J end by 8 bases, with 15 bases between. As DNA, the CDR3 is TGTGCCAGCAGCGAGGATGGGTCTTGGGGCTACACCTTC. Translating gives CASSEDGSWGYTF. Supplemented by reference TRBV14 and TRBJ1-2, the full variable domain reads EAGVTQFPSHSVIEKGQTVTLRCDPISGHDNLYWYRRVMGKEIKFLLHFVKESKQDESGMPNNRFLAERTGGTYSTLKVQPAELEDSGVYFCASSEDGSWGYTFGSGTRLTVV.

The chain combines TRBV2 with TRBJ1-3; D not certain. V was trimmed by 5 bases and J by 0 bases, leaving 14 bases between them. Per the germline V gene, CDR1 is SNHLY and CDR2 is FYNNEI. CDR3 size: 16 residues. CDR3 sequence (DNA): TGTGCCAGCAGTAGGTCCTTACCCTCCTCTGGAAACACCATATATTTT. It yields the protein CASSRSLPSSGNTIYF.

There are a few counts of this clone. The rearrangement uses TRBV10-3 and TRBJ2-7; D is perhaps TRBD1 (6 bases). The CDR3 extends over 12 amino acids. The V gene lost 8 bases and the J gene lost 4 bases, with 12 bases spanning the gap. Looked up from germline, CDR1 is ENHRY and CDR2 is SYGVKD. The DNA of the CDR3 is TGTGCCATCCAGGGGTCTGGGTACGAGCAGTACTTC. Amino acids: CAIQGSGYEQYF.

The chain links TRBV3-1 (or the pseudogene TRBV3-2) to TRBJ1-5; 7 bases agree with TRBD1. The CDR3 loop spans 14 amino acids. Germline V gene lookup returns CDR1 LGHDT and CDR2 YNNKEL (reference sequence). J was trimmed by 4 bases and V by 6 bases; bases with no gene match: 6. CDR3 protein: CASSQGGRNQPQHF. The CDR3 DNA follows: TGTGCCAGCAGTCAGGGGGGAAGGAATCAGCCCCAGCATTTT.

The chain joins TRBV3-1 (or the pseudogene TRBV3-2) to TRBJ1-6; D possibly corresponds to TRBD1 (6 bases). The germline gives CDR1 LGHDT, CDR2 YNNKEL (reference sequence). V was shortened by 5 bases and J by 0 bases, with 8 bases between the two germline ends. CDR3 length equals 15 residues. The chain's CDR3 is CASSAGDSYNSPLHF. The DNA for the CDR3 is TGTGCCAGCAGCGCAGGGGACTCCTATAATTCACCCCTCCACTTT.

This sequence joins TRBV6-5 and TRBJ1-1; no reliable D call. CDR1 MNHEY and CDR2 SVGAGI come from the germline V gene. Trimming pared 0 bases from V and 6 bases from J, leaving 8 bases between. The CDR3 is 13 residues long. CDR3 region: CASSYSPESEAFF. The CDR3 DNA reads TGTGCCAGCAGTTACTCCCCGGAGTCTGAAGCTTTCTTT.

The chain links TRBV7-2 to TRBJ1-5; 10 bases align to TRBD1. The CDR3 covers 15 residues. Germline CDR1 is SGHTA and CDR2 is FQGNSA. The trim removed 1 base at V and 6 bases at J, leaving 3 bases unmatched. The CDR3 region is CASSLVGTGAQPQHF. CDR3 in DNA: TGTGCCAGCAGCTTAGTAGGGACAGGGGCTCAGCCCCAGCATTTT.

The chain links TRBV19 to TRBJ2-1; D is undetermined. V shed 6 bases and J shed 0 bases, with 12 bases lying between them. CDR3 length equals 15 residues. The germline V gene has CDR1 LNHDA and CDR2 SQIVND (reference sequence). DNA for the CDR3: TGTGCCAGTAGCATCGACCGAAGCTCCTACAATGAGCAGTTCTTC. Protein product: CASSIDRSSYNEQFF.

CDR3 nucleotides: TGTGCCAGCAGTTACAAGGGGACAGGGAACACTGAAGCTTTCTTT. Its translation is CASSYKGTGNTEAFF. This chain joins TRBV6-6 and TRBJ1-1; 8 bases align to TRBD1. Trimming at V came to 2 bases and at J to 1 base, leaving 3 bases not matched to a gene. In germline, CDR1 is MNHNY, CDR2 SVGAGI (reference sequence). CDR3 length equals 15 residues.

In its sample, this clone was seen once. The chain combines TRBV5-1 with TRBJ1-6; perhaps TRBD1 as D (6 bases). V lost 0 bases to trimming and J lost 6 bases, with 16 bases between them. Germline lookup yields CDR1 SGHRS and CDR2 YFSETQ. The CDR3 sequence is 17 residues long. In nucleotides, the CDR3 is TGCGCCAGCAGCTTGGCCGCAGGGGAAGGGGGTAATTCACCCCTCCACTTT. It specifies CASSLAAGEGGNSPLHF.

This clone was seen more than once but under ten times. The chain couples TRBV3-1 (or the pseudogene TRBV3-2) to TRBJ1-5; maybe TRBD1 (6 bases). The CDR3 loop spans 14 amino acids. Trimming took 3 bases from V and 0 from J, leaving 6 bases between them. Germline-derived CDR1 and CDR2 are LGHDT and YNNKEL (reference sequence). This chain's CDR3 is CASSHRGSNQPQHF. CDR3 coding DNA: TGTGCCAGCAGCCACAGGGGTAGCAATCAGCCCCAGCATTTT.

In this sample, this clone turned up once. This chain uses TRBV19 with TRBJ2-3; the D is unclear. In germline, CDR1 is LNHDA, CDR2 SQIVND (reference sequence). V was pared by 4 bases and J by 0 bases, with 8 bases between. The CDR3 spans 14 residues. The CDR3 loop reads CASSTRQSTDTQYF. In DNA form, the CDR3 reads TGTGCCAGTAGTACCCGTCAGAGCACAGATACGCAGTATTTT.